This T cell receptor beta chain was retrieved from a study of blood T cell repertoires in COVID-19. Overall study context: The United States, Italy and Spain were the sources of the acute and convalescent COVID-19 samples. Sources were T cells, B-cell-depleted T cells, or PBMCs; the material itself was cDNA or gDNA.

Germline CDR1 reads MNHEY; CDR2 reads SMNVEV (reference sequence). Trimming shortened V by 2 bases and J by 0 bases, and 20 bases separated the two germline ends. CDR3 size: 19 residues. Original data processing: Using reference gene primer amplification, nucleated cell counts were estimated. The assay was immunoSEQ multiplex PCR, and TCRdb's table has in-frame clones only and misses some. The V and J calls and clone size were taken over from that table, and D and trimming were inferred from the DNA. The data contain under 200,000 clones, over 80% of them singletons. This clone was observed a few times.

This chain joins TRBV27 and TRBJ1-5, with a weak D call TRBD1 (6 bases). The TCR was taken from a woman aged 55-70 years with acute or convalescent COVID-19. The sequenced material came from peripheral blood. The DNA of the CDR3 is TGTGCCAGCAGTTTACCGGTAACAGGGTCCGCTTATAGCAATCAGCCCCAGCATTTT. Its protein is CASSLPVTGSAYSNQPQHF.